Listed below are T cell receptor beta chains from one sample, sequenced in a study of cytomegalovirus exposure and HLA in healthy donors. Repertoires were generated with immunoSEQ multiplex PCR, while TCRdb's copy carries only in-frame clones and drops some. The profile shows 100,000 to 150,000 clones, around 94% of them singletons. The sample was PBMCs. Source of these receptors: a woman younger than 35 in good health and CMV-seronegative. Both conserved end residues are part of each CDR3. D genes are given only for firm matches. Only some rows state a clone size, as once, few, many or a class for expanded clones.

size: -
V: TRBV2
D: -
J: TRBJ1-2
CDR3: CASSDFRRAREGYTF
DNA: TGTGCCAGCAGTGACTTTCGTAGGGCCCGGGAAGGCTACACCTTC

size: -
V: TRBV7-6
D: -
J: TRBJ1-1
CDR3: CASSLAEGLNTEAFF
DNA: TGTGCCAGCAGCTTAGCGGAGGGGTTGAACACTGAAGCTTTCTTT

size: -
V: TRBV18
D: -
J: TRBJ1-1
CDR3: CASSPPPMTVNTEAFF
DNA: TGTGCCAGCTCACCCCCCCCCATGACAGTGAACACTGAAGCTTTCTTT

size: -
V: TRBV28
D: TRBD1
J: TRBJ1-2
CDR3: CASSLLTGVLGYTF
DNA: TGTGCCAGCAGTTTGCTAACAGGGGTCTTAGGCTACACCTTC

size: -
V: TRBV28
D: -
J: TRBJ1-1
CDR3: CACLGLLNTEAFF
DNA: TGTGCCTGCTTGGGACTCTTGAACACTGAAGCTTTCTTT

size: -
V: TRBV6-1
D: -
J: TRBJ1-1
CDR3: CASSLRGTEAFF
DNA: TGTGCCAGCTCCCTTCGGGGCACTGAAGCTTTCTTT

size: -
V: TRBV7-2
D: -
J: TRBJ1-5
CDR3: CASSPDGNQPQHF
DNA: TGTGCCAGCAGCCCTGACGGGAATCAGCCCCAGCATTTT

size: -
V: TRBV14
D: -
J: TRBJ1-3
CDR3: CASSQQGISGNTIYF
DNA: TGTGCCAGCAGCCAGCAGGGTATCTCTGGAAACACCATATATTTT

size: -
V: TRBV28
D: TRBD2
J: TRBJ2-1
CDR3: CASSSLAGGLDEQFF
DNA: TGTGCCAGCAGTTCCCTAGCGGGGGGCCTCGATGAGCAGTTCTTC

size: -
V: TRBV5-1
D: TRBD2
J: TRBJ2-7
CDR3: CASSWGGQEVYEQYF
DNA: TGCGCCAGCAGCTGGGGAGGGCAGGAAGTTTACGAGCAGTACTTC

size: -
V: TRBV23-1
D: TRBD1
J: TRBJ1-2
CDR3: CASSQQNSPRTGYDYGYTF
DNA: TGCGCCAGCAGTCAACAAAATTCTCCCAGGACAGGGTACGACTATGGCTACACCTTC

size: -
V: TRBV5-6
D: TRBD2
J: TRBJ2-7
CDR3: CASSLVGGDEQYF
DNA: TGTGCCAGCAGCTTGGTGGGGGGGGACGAGCAGTACTTC

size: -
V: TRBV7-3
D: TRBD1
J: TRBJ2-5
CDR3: CASSLTGGEETQYF
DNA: TGTGCCAGCAGCTTGACAGGGGGCGAAGAGACCCAGTACTTC

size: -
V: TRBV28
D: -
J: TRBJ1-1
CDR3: CASRPQEGKRGHTEAFF
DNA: TGTGCCAGCAGGCCCCAGGAGGGGAAGAGGGGACACACTGAAGCTTTCTTT

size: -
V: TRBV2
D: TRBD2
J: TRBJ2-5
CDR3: CASSEELAGMETQYF
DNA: TGTGCCAGCAGTGAAGAACTAGCGGGCATGGAGACCCAGTACTTC

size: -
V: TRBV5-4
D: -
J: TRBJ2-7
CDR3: CASSEVTGTEQYF
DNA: TGTGCCAGCAGCGAGGTAACAGGGACCGAGCAGTACTTC

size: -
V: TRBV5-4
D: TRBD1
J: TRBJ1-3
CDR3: CASSRGGSGQSGNTIYF
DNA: TGTGCCAGCAGCCGCGGTGGATCGGGACAGTCAGGAAACACCATATATTTT

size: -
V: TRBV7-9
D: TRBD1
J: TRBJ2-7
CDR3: CASSSEDREIYEQYF
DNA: TGTGCCAGCAGCTCGGAGGACAGGGAGATCTACGAGCAGTACTTC

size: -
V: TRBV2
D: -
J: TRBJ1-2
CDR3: CASSYRSDNGYTF
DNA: TGTGCCAGCAGTTACAGATCGGATAATGGCTACACCTTC

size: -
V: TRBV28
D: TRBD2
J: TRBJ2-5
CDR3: CASSPSGGGETQYF
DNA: TGTGCCAGCAGCCCCAGCGGGGGTGGAGAGACCCAGTACTTC

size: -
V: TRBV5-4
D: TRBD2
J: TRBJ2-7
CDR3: CASSLGSSGSTNEQYF
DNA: TGTGCCAGCAGCTTAGGATCTAGCGGGAGTACTAACGAGCAGTACTTC

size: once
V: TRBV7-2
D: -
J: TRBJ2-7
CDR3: CASSPWTASDEQYF
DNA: TGTGCCAGCAGCCCCTGGACAGCTTCAGACGAGCAGTACTTC

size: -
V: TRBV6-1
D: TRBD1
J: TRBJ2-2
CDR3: CAMTGGTGELFF
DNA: TGTGCCATGACAGGGGGCACCGGGGAGCTGTTTTTT

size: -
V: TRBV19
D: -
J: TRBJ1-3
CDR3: CASESRTGNTIYF
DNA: TGTGCCAGTGAGAGCAGGACTGGAAACACCATATATTTT

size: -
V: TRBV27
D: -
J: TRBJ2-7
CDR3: CASSLSIGASYEQYF
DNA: TGTGCCAGCAGTTTATCGATCGGTGCCTCTTACGAGCAGTACTTC

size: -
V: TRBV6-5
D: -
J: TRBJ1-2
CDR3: CASTPQGGANYGYTF
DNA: TGTGCCAGCACTCCGCAGGGTGGTGCTAACTATGGCTACACCTTC

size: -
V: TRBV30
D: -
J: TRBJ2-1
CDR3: CAWIPSWTANEQFF
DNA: TGTGCCTGGATCCCCTCTTGGACAGCCAATGAGCAGTTCTTC

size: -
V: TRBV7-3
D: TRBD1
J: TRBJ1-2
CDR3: CASSISGQHYGYTF
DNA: TGTGCCAGCAGCATTTCGGGACAGCACTATGGCTACACCTTC

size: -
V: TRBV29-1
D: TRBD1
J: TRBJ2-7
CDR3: CSVVWTYGTGTYEQYF
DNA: TGCAGCGTTGTCTGGACTTACGGGACAGGGACCTACGAGCAGTACTTC

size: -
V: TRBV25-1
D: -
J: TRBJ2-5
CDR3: CASRGPTSQYF
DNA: TGTGCCAGCCGCGGGCCAACCTCCCAGTACTTC

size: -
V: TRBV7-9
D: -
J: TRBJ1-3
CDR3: CASSLEHGNTIYF
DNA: TGTGCCAGCAGCTTAGAACATGGAAACACCATATATTTT

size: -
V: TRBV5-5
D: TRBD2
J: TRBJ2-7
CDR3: CASSLSGRKYEQYF
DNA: TGTGCCAGCAGCTTAAGCGGGAGGAAATACGAGCAGTACTTC

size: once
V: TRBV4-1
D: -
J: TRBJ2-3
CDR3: CASSQGGDTQYF
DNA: TGCGCCAGCAGCCAAGGGGGCGATACGCAGTATTTT

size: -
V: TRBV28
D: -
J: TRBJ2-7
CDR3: CASSLAHSPGRYEQYF
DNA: TGTGCCAGCAGTTTGGCGCACAGCCCCGGGAGATACGAGCAGTACTTC